This TCR beta chain comes out of a study of synovial regulatory T cells in juvenile arthritis (dated by TCRdb to between 2014 and 2016). Regarding the study in general: Of the sequenced patients, a few were therapy-naive, one was treated with methotrexate plus infliximab, five or six were treated with methotrexate, and one lacked treatment information. The study compared TCRbeta CDR3 repertoires of blood iaTreg cells, other blood Treg cells and synovial fluid Treg cells from matched patient samples. Effector T cell subsets were also sequenced in the study cohort for comparisons, but only blood and synovial fluid Treg cells are covered by the Treg dataset alone. TCR repertoire comparisons included Treg and Teff subsets from fewer than 12 JIA patients with active disease.

Library generation was performed with the immunoSEQ multiplex PCR assay. TCRbeta CDR3 sequencing was performed by Adaptive Biotechnologies. The authors' pipeline ran thus. Repertoire similarity used the Chao-modified Jaccard index and median clonotype overlap from 200 random subsamples at equal sample size. The similarity analyses were based on either productive nucleotide sequences or amino acid sequences translated in silico. To compare repertoires, the researchers applied hierarchical clustering with single linkage as well as t-SNE, based on Chao-modified Jaccard distances. Repertoire diversity was measured with the Renyi index after sample size normalisation across a range of alpha values. In its TCRdb copy, this immuneACCESS table keeps in-frame sequences only and misses some clones. Where compared with another copy, unresolved V genes explain less than half of these, and the others have no known cause. That table furnishes V, J and clone size, whereas the DNA furnished D and trimming. This sample's table carries roughly 9,900 clones. 0.9% to 1.3% of the sample belongs to the ten largest clones.

Notes on this clone: The target of this receptor is not known.

Results and caveats for the whole study, not just this receptor: Across patients, iaTreg TCR repertoires were largely private and overlapped partially with synovial Teff repertoires and blood CPL repertoires. More CDR3 sequences were shared by synovial Treg cells with iaTreg cells than with other blood Treg cells, and a closer relation was confirmed by Chao-Jaccard similarity. Compared with other blood Treg cells, blood iaTreg cells had lower TCR diversity, a finding consistent with antigen-driven expansion.

TCR repertoires were obtained from some eleven juvenile idiopathic arthritis patients with active disease who had not reached inactive disease, of whom 3 were polyarticular and 8 were oligoarticular. The TCR-sequenced patients had a median age of about 12 years (range 2.4-22.9) and median disease duration of approximately seven years (range 0.2-19.1). The samples used for TCR repertoire analysis were collected at two centres in Italy. Peripheral blood mononuclear cells were isolated by Histopaque-1077 density gradient and cryopreserved in around 90% FCS with roughly 10% DMSO. This TCR derives from a donor younger than 35 with juvenile idiopathic arthritis. The sequenced sample was Treg cells from blood. Reading the label with the study, this specimen's cell subset or site is: remaining (HLA-DR-negative) circulating blood Treg cells.

The CDR3 corresponds to CATSRDPTGRDYGYTF. The chain is made from TRBV15 and TRBJ1-2. The CDR3 spans 16 residues, from the cysteine through the phenylalanine. No DNA sequence is on record. Via the germline V gene (reference sequence), CDR1 is LNHNV and CDR2 YYDKDF. With the portions outside the CDR3 filled from the reference TRBV15 and TRBJ1-2 genes, the complete variable region becomes DAMVIQNPRYQVTQFGKPVTLSCSQTLNHNVMYWYQQKSSQAPKLLFHYYDKDFNNEADTPDNFQSRRPNTSFCFLDIRSPGLGDTAMYLCATSRDPTGRDYGYTFGSGTRLTVV.